Below, 31 T cell receptor beta chains from the same sample are listed, as sequenced in a study of blood T cell repertoires in COVID-19. Clones were sequenced by immunoSEQ multiplex PCR, and TCRdb holds only the in-frame ones, with some missing. The sample contains some 60,000 clones, approximately 80% of which appear only once. Source material: peripheral blood. These TCRs come from a man aged 55-75 years with acute or convalescent COVID-19.

J is TRBJ2-1 and V is TRBV5-4, with D perhaps matching TRBD1 (5 bases). Germline V gene lookup returns CDR1 SGHNT and CDR2 YYREEE (reference sequence). Trimming shortened V by 4 bases and J by 2 bases, and 13 bases separated the two germline ends. The CDR3 spans 15 residues. The CDR3 coding sequence is TGTGCCAGCAGCGGAAGACAGCTAACCTACAATGAGCAGTTCTTC. Protein: CASSGRQLTYNEQFF.

The chain combines TRBV27 with TRBJ2-7, with a tentative D call TRBD2 (5 bases). The germline CDR1 and CDR2 sequences are MNHEY and SMNVEV (reference sequence). V dropped 6 bases and J dropped 6 bases, with 15 bases sitting between them. The CDR3 loop spans 13 amino acids. CDR3 nucleotide sequence: TGTGCCAGCAGAACAATAGCGAGAAGCGAGCAGTACTTC. Protein sequence: CASRTIARSEQYF.

The J gene is TRBJ2-1, the V gene TRBV24-1; 7 bases line up with TRBD2. Germline loops: CDR1 KGHDR, CDR2 SFDVKD. The CDR3 has 16 residues. The ends lost 3 bases at V and 7 bases at J; junction bases unmatched: 11. This CDR3 is CATSDPVAGGRNEQFF. The CDR3, as DNA: TGTGCCACCAGTGATCCGGTGGCAGGCGGGAGAAATGAGCAGTTCTTC.

Of note for this clone: The identical CDR3 is also encoded by other nucleotide sequences in the sample. The rearrangement uses TRBV12-3 or TRBV12-4 and TRBJ2-6; D call uncertain. V gave up 6 bases and J gave up 0 bases, with 3 bases separating them. This CDR3 has 13 amino acids. This chain's CDR3 is CASSLSGANVLTF. As DNA, the CDR3 is TGTGCCAGCAGCCTCTCTGGGGCCAACGTCCTGACTTTC.

This clone was counted between two and nine times. The rearrangement joins TRBV20-1 to TRBJ2-7, with 7 bases matching TRBD2. This CDR3 contains 14 residues. Germline V lookup: CDR1 DFQATT, CDR2 SNEGSKA (reference sequence). V shed 3 bases and J 6 bases; nucleotides not matched to a gene: 11. The CDR3 nucleotides are TGCAGTGCTAGTTCTAGGGAGGGCCTGGGCGAGCAGTACTTC. Protein sequence: CSASSREGLGEQYF.

V gene TRBV18 combines with J gene TRBJ2-7; D is ambiguous. The CDR3 is 16 residues long. Trimming removed 5 bases at V and 2 bases at J, with 19 bases between. CDR1 and CDR2 from the germline V gene are KGHSH and LQKENI. Here the CDR3 reads CASSSQTSITTYEQYF. CDR3 coding DNA: TGTGCCAGCTCATCCCAAACCTCGATTACAACCTACGAGCAGTACTTC.

This chain joins TRBV24-1 and TRBJ2-5; D gene ambiguous. Germline assignment: CDR1 KGHDR and CDR2 SFDVKD. Trimming pared 0 bases from V and 2 bases from J, leaving 15 bases between. CDR3 size: 17 residues. CDR3 in DNA: TGTGCCACCAGTGATTTGCAAAGTACAGACCAACAAGAGACCCAGTACTTC. Its translation is CATSDLQSTDQQETQYF.

V usage is TRBV24-1 and J usage is TRBJ2-5; D may be TRBD2 (5 bases). Germline CDR1 and CDR2: KGHDR and SFDVKD. CDR3 length equals 16 residues. V lost 4 bases, J lost 5 bases, and 19 bases lay in between. In DNA form, the CDR3 reads TGTGCCACCAGTGACCCTACTGAGGGTAGGATGGAGACCCAGTACTTC. Encoded protein: CATSDPTEGRMETQYF.

This rearrangement joins TRBV4-1 to TRBJ2-6, with no clear D. V lost 0 bases and J lost 0, with 6 bases in between. The CDR3 length is 16 residues. CDR1 is MGHRA and CDR2 is YSYEKL in the germline V gene. CDR3 loop: CASSQDLFSGANVLTF. The CDR3, as DNA: TGCGCCAGCAGCCAAGATTTATTCTCTGGGGCCAACGTCCTGACTTTC.

This clone was detected once. One end of the junction fails to match germline, which may point to a read error. V is TRBV7-7 and J is TRBJ1-3, with D possibly TRBD1 on 5 matching bases. The CDR3 is made up of 13 amino acids. Germline V CDR1 and CDR2: SSHAT, FNYEAQ (reference sequence). In nucleotides, the CDR3 is TGTGCTAGCAGCTTGACAGCTGGAAACACCATATATTTT. It encodes CASSLTAGNTIYF. Filled out from reference TRBV7-7 and TRBJ1-3, the complete variable domain reads GAGVSQSPRYKVTKRGQDVTLRCDPISSHATLYWYQQALGQGPEFLTYFNYEAQPDKSGLPSDRFSAERPEGSISTLTIQRTEQRDSAMYRCASSLTAGNTIYFGEGSWLTVV.

This chain joins TRBV6-1 and TRBJ2-5, with TRBD2 matching over 10 bases. Unmatched junction bases numbered 3, after V lost 3 bases and J lost 2 bases. The CDR3 spans 15 residues. Looked up from germline, CDR1 is MNHNS and CDR2 is SASEGT. The CDR3 DNA reads as TGTGCCAGCAGTGAGACTAGCGGGCCTCAAGAGACCCAGTACTTC. Encoded protein: CASSETSGPQETQYF.

This clone was detected only a few times. V and J are TRBV12-3 or TRBV12-4 and TRBJ1-6; D is unresolved. The length of the CDR3 is 13 residues. V lost 1 base and J 7 bases, leaving 5 bases between the germline ends. CDR3 DNA sequence: TGTGCCAGCAGTTTAGGAGGCAATTCACCCCTCCACTTT. Encoded protein: CASSLGGNSPLHF.

This CDR3 is CASSPRDRVPDTQYF. The CDR3 coding sequence is TGTGCCAGCAGCCCCCGGGACAGGGTCCCAGATACGCAGTATTTT. The V call is TRBV7-8, the J call TRBJ2-3, with 9 bases fitting TRBD1. V dropped 5 bases and J dropped 4; count of bases not matched to a gene: 7. Germline CDR1 SGHVS, CDR2 FQNEAQ. The CDR3 is made up of 15 amino acids.

The gene calls are TRBV3-1 (or the pseudogene TRBV3-2) and TRBJ1-4; D not resolved. Germline assignment: CDR1 LGHDT and CDR2 YNNKEL (reference sequence). There are 18 residues in the CDR3. V gave up 4 bases and J gave up 4 bases, with 22 bases separating them. CDR3 coding DNA: TGTGCCAGCAGCCCCCCGAGGGTCCAGGTCGGCATTAATGAAAAACTGTTTTTT. Protein product: CASSPPRVQVGINEKLFF.

This clone was counted only a few times. The chain links TRBV6-4 to TRBJ1-1, with 7 bases that match TRBD1. The J segment lost 11 bases and the V segment lost 3 bases, leaving 9 bases of the junction unmatched. CDR1 and CDR2 from the germline V gene are MRHNA and SNTAGT. This CDR3 is built from 13 residues. The DNA of the CDR3 is TGTGCCAGCAGTGAAACCTTACAGGGGTCGGCTTTCTTT. It translates to CASSETLQGSAFF.

The chain links TRBV11-3 to TRBJ2-1; tentatively, D is TRBD2 (7 bases). Per germline, CDR1 SGHNT and CDR2 YENEEA. V shed 3 bases and J shed 5 bases, with 17 bases lying between them. This CDR3 is built from 16 residues. Here the CDR3 reads CASSFARGAWDNEQFF. The CDR3 DNA reads TGTGCCAGCAGCTTCGCCCGGGGGGCCTGGGACAATGAGCAGTTCTTC.

V is TRBV3-1 (or the pseudogene TRBV3-2) and J is TRBJ2-3; 7 bases fit TRBD2. The J segment lost 3 bases and the V segment lost 5 bases, leaving 8 bases of the junction unmatched. Germline loops: CDR1 LGHDT, CDR2 YNNKEL (reference sequence). The CDR3 has 15 residues. The CDR3 region is CASSATGGLTDTQYF. As DNA, the CDR3 is TGTGCCAGCAGCGCCACCGGGGGGTTGACAGATACGCAGTATTTT.

The chain employs TRBV6-6 and TRBJ1-2; D might be TRBD1 (6 bases). The V end lost 8 bases, the J end lost 3 bases, and 13 bases lay between the germline ends. The germline V gene has CDR1 MNHNY and CDR2 SVGAGI (reference sequence). The CDR3 covers 13 residues. The CDR3: CASGDNRDYGYTF. The CDR3 bases are TGTGCCAGCGGGGACAATAGGGACTATGGCTACACCTTC.

This chain connects TRBV3-1 (or the pseudogene TRBV3-2) to TRBJ2-3; a weak D match, TRBD2 (6 bases). This CDR3 region has 16 residues. Trimming removed 4 bases at V and 4 bases at J, with 18 bases between. CDR1 LGHDT and CDR2 YNNKEL come from the germline V gene (reference sequence). CDR3 in amino acids: CASSLTPGVRPDTQYF. In nucleotides, the CDR3 is TGTGCCAGCAGCCTTACCCCGGGGGTTCGCCCAGATACGCAGTATTTT.

This rearrangement joins TRBV11-1 to TRBJ2-1, with 8 bases that match TRBD1. Looked up from germline, CDR1 is SGHAT and CDR2 is FQDESV (reference sequence). Trimming took 5 bases from V and 0 from J; bases not matched to a gene: 6. The CDR3 contains 16 residues. The CDR3 spells CASSPWTGPSYNEQFF. CDR3 nucleotide sequence: TGTGCCAGCAGCCCCTGGACAGGGCCCTCCTACAATGAGCAGTTCTTC.

Many counts were recorded for this clone. The chain has TRBV10-2 and TRBJ1-4; 8 bases match TRBD1. With V trimmed by 6 bases and J by 4 bases, 7 bases remained unmatched. The germline gives CDR1 WSHSY, CDR2 SAAADI. The CDR3 extends over 15 amino acids. The CDR3 DNA reads as TGCGCCAGCAGGCGAATGACAGGGGTTAATGAAAAACTGTTTTTT. It specifies CASRRMTGVNEKLFF.

J is TRBJ2-7 and V is TRBV7-2; TRBD1 might be the D (6 bases). The CDR3 contains 15 residues. Germline V gene sequence: CDR1 SGHTA, CDR2 FQGNSA. V was cut by 1 base and J by 2 bases, with 12 bases left in between. This CDR3 reads CASSLGKGVPYEQYF. The DNA for the CDR3 is TGTGCCAGCAGCTTAGGGAAGGGGGTCCCCTACGAGCAGTACTTC.

This sequence joins TRBV29-1 and TRBJ2-7, with 11 bases lining up with TRBD2. The CDR3 extends over 13 amino acids. Germline CDR1 and CDR2: SQVTM and ANQGSEA. The V segment lost 1 base and the J segment 7 bases; nucleotides outside the gene matches: 3. The CDR3 bases are TGCAGCGTTGAAGGACTAGCGGGGAATGAGCAGTACTTC. This sequence encodes CSVEGLAGNEQYF.

The V call is TRBV14, the J call TRBJ2-7, with 11 positions matching TRBD2. Looked up from germline, CDR1 is SGHDN and CDR2 is FVKESK. The CDR3 totals 14 residues. V dropped 1 base and J dropped 5; count of bases not matched to a gene: 1. As DNA, the CDR3 is TGTGCCAGCAGCCAAGGACTAGCGGGGAACGAGCAGTACTTC. Amino acid sequence: CASSQGLAGNEQYF.

The chain couples TRBV4-2 to TRBJ2-2; D perhaps matches TRBD2 (7 bases). The germline V and J ends were trimmed by 4 bases and 1 base, with 13 bases remaining between them. This CDR3 is 16 amino acids long. The germline V gene encodes CDR1 LGHNA and CDR2 YNFKEQ. CDR3 DNA sequence: TGTGCCAGCAGCCGATGGAGGGGGGGGAACACCGGGGAGCTGTTTTTT. It encodes CASSRWRGGNTGELFF.

Concerning this clone itself: Other DNA sequences from this sample encode an identical CDR3 as well. The chain employs TRBV7-2 and TRBJ2-1, with 10 bases identical to TRBD2. With V trimmed by 3 bases and J by 4 bases, 3 bases remained unmatched. CDR3 length: 15 residues. Germline V gene lookup returns CDR1 SGHTA and CDR2 FQGNSA. The CDR3 sequence is CASSFRTSGYNEQFF. In nucleotides, the CDR3 is TGTGCCAGCAGCTTTAGGACTAGCGGTTACAATGAGCAGTTCTTC.

The chain carries TRBV2 and TRBJ1-3, with 9 bases aligning to TRBD1. The CDR3 spans 15 residues. Losses at the gene ends were 6 bases for V and 3 bases for J; bases not matched to a gene: 6. CDR1 and CDR2 from the germline V gene are SNHLY and FYNNEI. The CDR3 coding sequence is TGTGCCAGCAGGGACAGGGGCCTTGGTGGAAACACCATATATTTT. It encodes CASRDRGLGGNTIYF.

The chain has TRBV19 and TRBJ2-1, with D possibly being TRBD2 (6 bases). This CDR3 has 18 amino acids. Per the germline V gene, CDR1 is LNHDA and CDR2 is SQIVND (reference sequence). V lost 0 bases to trimming and J lost 0 bases, with 15 bases between them. The DNA of the CDR3 is TGTGCCAGTAGTATAGATCAAAGGCGGGGCAACTCCTACAATGAGCAGTTCTTC. It yields the protein CASSIDQRRGNSYNEQFF.

This clone was found a few times. The chain recombines TRBV5-1 with TRBJ2-5; D might be TRBD1 (6 bases). The CDR3 totals 13 residues. Trimming left V 1 base short and J 4 bases short, with 8 bases between. Germline lookup yields CDR1 SGHRS and CDR2 YFSETQ. This CDR3 is CASSLRGRETQYF. DNA for the CDR3: TGCGCCAGCAGCTTGAGGGGGAGAGAGACCCAGTACTTC.

The chain uses TRBV6-5 and TRBJ2-5; TRBD2 matches at 13 bases. Germline CDR1 reads MNHEY; CDR2 reads SVGAGI. The CDR3 extends over 15 amino acids. J lost 10 bases, V lost 5 bases, and 10 bases had no gene match. The CDR3 protein is CASSLEGLAGPRQYF. Written as DNA, the CDR3 is TGTGCCAGCAGTCTCGAGGGACTAGCGGGGCCCCGCCAGTACTTC.

By proportion, this clone is medium-sized. The CDR3 loop is CASSVNQGDSPLHF. CDR3 coding DNA: TGTGCCAGCAGCGTAAACCAAGGGGATTCACCCCTCCACTTT. The chain links TRBV3-1 (or the pseudogene TRBV3-2) to TRBJ1-6; TRBD1 might be the D (5 bases). This CDR3 spans 14 amino acids. Germline V lookup: CDR1 LGHDT, CDR2 YNNKEL (reference sequence). Trimming took 5 bases from V and 8 from J, leaving 13 bases between them.